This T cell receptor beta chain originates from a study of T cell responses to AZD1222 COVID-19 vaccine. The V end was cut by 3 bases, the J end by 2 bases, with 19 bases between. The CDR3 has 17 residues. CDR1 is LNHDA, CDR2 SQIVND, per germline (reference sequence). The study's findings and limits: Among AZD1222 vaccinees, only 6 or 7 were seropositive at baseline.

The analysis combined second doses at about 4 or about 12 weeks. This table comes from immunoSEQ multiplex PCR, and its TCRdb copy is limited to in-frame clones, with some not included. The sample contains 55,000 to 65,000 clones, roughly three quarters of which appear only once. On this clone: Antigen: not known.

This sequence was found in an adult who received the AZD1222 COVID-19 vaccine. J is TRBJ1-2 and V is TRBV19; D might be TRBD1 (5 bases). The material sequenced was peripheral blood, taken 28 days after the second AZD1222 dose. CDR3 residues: CASSMSSPGQRNYGYTF. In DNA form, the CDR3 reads TGTGCCAGTAGTATGTCCTCACCAGGGCAAAGGAACTATGGCTACACCTTC.